The 15 T cell receptor beta chains reported below all come from one sample, sequenced in a study of T cell responses to AZD1222 COVID-19 vaccine. Only in-frame clones appear in the TCRdb table, and some are missing; sequencing was by immunoSEQ multiplex PCR. Among about 130,000 clones listed, over 90% were seen once. The input for sequencing was peripheral blood, taken on day 0 of AZD1222 vaccination. All receptors derive from an adult in good health.

The chain combines TRBV13 with TRBJ2-1, with 8 bases that match TRBD1. Germline loops: CDR1 PRHDT, CDR2 FYEKMQ (reference sequence). V shed 5 bases, J shed 11 bases, and the junction held 5 bases outside the gene matches. The CDR3 spans 12 residues. The CDR3 reads CASSDQGAQQFF. The CDR3 coding sequence is TGTGCCAGCAGCGACCAGGGGGCGCAGCAGTTCTTC.

The rearrangement links TRBV6-5 to TRBJ2-4; D may be TRBD1 or TRBD2 (5 bases each). The CDR3 sequence is 12 residues long. Germline-derived CDR1 and CDR2 are MNHEY and SVGAGI. The ends were cut back, 8 bases at V and 6 bases at J, with 11 bases in the middle. The CDR3: CASGRDLNIQYF. The CDR3, as DNA: TGTGCCAGCGGAAGGGACCTAAACATTCAGTACTTC.

This clone was picked up a small number of times. The chain combines TRBV7-9 with TRBJ2-3; 13 bases fit TRBD2. The CDR3 runs 18 residues. With V trimmed by 2 bases and J by 4 bases, 9 bases remained unmatched. The germline gives CDR1 SEHNR, CDR2 FQNEAQ (reference sequence). This CDR3 reads CASSLLFGLAGESDTQYF. CDR3 DNA sequence: TGTGCCAGCAGCTTACTCTTCGGACTAGCGGGAGAATCAGATACGCAGTATTTT.

This chain uses TRBV28 with TRBJ1-1; D is unclear. This CDR3 comprises 12 residues. Germline assignment: CDR1 MDHEN and CDR2 SYDVKM. V lost 4 bases and J 4 bases, leaving 7 bases between the germline ends. For the CDR3, the DNA is TGTGCCAGCAGTTCACTCCTCACTGAAGCTTTCTTT. Its protein is CASSSLLTEAFF.

CDR3 residues: CASSPLGPAAGYEQYF. The CDR3 coding sequence is TGTGCCAGCAGCCCATTAGGGCCCGCGGCGGGGTACGAGCAGTACTTC. This rearrangement joins TRBV7-9 to TRBJ2-7, with a tentative D call TRBD2 (6 bases). The CDR3 has 16 amino acids. The V gene's germline CDR1 is SEHNR and CDR2 FQNEAQ (reference sequence). V was cut by 5 bases and J by 4 bases, with 21 bases left in between.

The V and J genes are TRBV18 and TRBJ1-5, with 9 bases fitting TRBD1. The CDR3 length is 17 residues. CDR1 is KGHSH and CDR2 is LQKENI in the germline V gene. Losses at the gene ends were 4 bases for V and 1 base for J; bases not matched to a gene: 8. The CDR3 coding sequence is TGTGCCAGCTCACAAGTTTACAGGGGGCCCAGCAATCAGCCCCAGCATTTT. It encodes CASSQVYRGPSNQPQHF.

The gene calls are TRBV28 and TRBJ1-6, with a weak D call TRBD1 (5 bases). The CDR3 contains 19 residues. The V end was cut by 5 bases, the J end by 0 bases, with 20 bases between. Germline CDR1 reads MDHEN; CDR2 reads SYDVKM. The CDR3, as DNA: TGTGCCAGCAGTCCCACCCAGACAGCTGAAAGCTCCTATAATTCACCCCTCCACTTT. Translating it yields CASSPTQTAESSYNSPLHF.

CDR3 sequence reads: CASSLNSWGEQYF. The CDR3 bases are TGTGCCAGCAGCTTGAACAGTTGGGGCGAGCAGTACTTC. This rearrangement joins TRBV5-6 to TRBJ2-7; D remains ambiguous. The CDR3 contains 13 residues. Germline CDR1 is SGHDT and CDR2 is YYEEEE. Trimming stripped 1 base from V and 6 bases from J, with 11 bases between.

In nucleotides, the CDR3 is TGTGCCAGCAGCCCCAAAACCGGGACTAGCGGGAGGGCCTCCTACGAGCAGTACTTC. Its translation: CASSPKTGTSGRASYEQYF. V usage is TRBV11-2 and J usage is TRBJ2-7; 16 bases align to TRBD2. The length of the CDR3 is 19 residues. Germline CDR1 reads SGHAT; CDR2 reads FQNNGV. The junction had 10 bases not matched to a gene; V was cut back by 5 bases and J by 0 bases.

The chain has TRBV5-1 and TRBJ2-4, with D possibly matching TRBD1 (7 bases). Looked up from germline, CDR1 is SGHRS and CDR2 is YFSETQ. This CDR3 is 15 amino acids long. Trimming removed 4 bases at V and 6 bases at J, with 17 bases between. The DNA of the CDR3 is TGCGCCAGCAGCACCGGGCCCCAGGGGGGAAACATTCAGTACTTC. It codes for CASSTGPQGGNIQYF.

The genes are TRBV7-8 and TRBJ2-5; 8 bases map to TRBD2. The V segment lost 1 base and the J segment 5 bases; nucleotides outside the gene matches: 6. The germline gives CDR1 SGHVS, CDR2 FQNEAQ. The CDR3 has 15 amino acids. CDR3 sequence (DNA): TGTGCCAGCAGCTTAGTGCCTAGCGGGCGGGAGACCCAGTACTTC. Translating gives CASSLVPSGRETQYF.

CDR3 region: CASKWADEKLFF. CDR3 in DNA: TGTGCCAGCAAATGGGCAGATGAAAAACTGTTTTTT. The chain couples TRBV2 to TRBJ1-4; D not resolved. CDR1 SNHLY and CDR2 FYNNEI come from the germline V gene. The CDR3 runs 12 residues. V gave up 7 bases and J gave up 6 bases, with 9 bases separating them.

This chain connects TRBV6-5 to TRBJ2-2; the match to TRBD1 covers 8 bases. Trimming took 6 bases from V and 6 from J; bases not matched to a gene: 6. CDR1 is MNHEY and CDR2 is SVGAGI in the germline V gene. The CDR3 extends over 14 amino acids. CDR3 nucleotide sequence: TGTGCCAGCAGGCAGGACAGGGAGGCCGGGGAGCTGTTTTTT. It translates to CASRQDREAGELFF.

The chain employs TRBV7-9 and TRBJ2-4, with D perhaps matching TRBD2 (6 bases). The germline V gene has CDR1 SEHNR and CDR2 FQNEAQ (reference sequence). The CDR3 length is 14 residues. V lost 5 bases and J 6 bases, leaving 14 bases between the germline ends. The CDR3 sequence: CASSLRETGNIQYF. The CDR3 DNA follows: TGTGCCAGCAGCCTTCGGGAGACCGGAAACATTCAGTACTTC.

This clone was seen a few times. The rearrangement links TRBV5-1 to TRBJ2-3, with D perhaps TRBD1 or TRBD2 (6 bases each). Germline-derived CDR1 and CDR2 are SGHRS and YFSETQ. This CDR3 spans 14 amino acids. Between the trimmed V and J ends, which lost 2 bases and 4 bases, there was a span of 11 bases. The CDR3 DNA sequence: TGCGCCAGCAGCTTAACAGGGAGGTCAGATACGCAGTATTTT. Translating it yields CASSLTGRSDTQYF.